The sequence of this T cell receptor (beta chain) was determined in a study of regulatory dendritic cells for organ transplantation. Points on this clone: Its specificity is not known.

Between the trimmed V and J ends, which lost 2 bases and 5 bases, there was a span of 12 bases. In germline, CDR1 is SNHLY, CDR2 FYNNEI. The CDR3 length is 14 residues. TCRdb's copy holds only in-frame clones and misses some; the assay was immunoSEQ multiplex PCR. The table records about 20,000 clones, 70% to 90% of them present only once. Sorted T cells were CFSE-labeled and cultured 5 days with allogeneic regulatory or mature dendritic cells at 1:10. J is TRBJ1-1 and V is TRBV2; D possibly corresponds to TRBD1 (5 bases). The sequencing input was naive CD4+ T cells from blood cultured with regulatory dendritic cells. The subset is: CD45RA+ naive T cells. This TCR derives from a human donor in good health. The CDR3 spells CASSESNWGTEAFF. The CDR3 bases are TGTGCCAGCAGTGAAAGCAACTGGGGGACTGAAGCTTTCTTT.